The 30 T cell receptor beta chains presented below share a single source sample, sequenced in a study of beta chain features in type 1 diabetes. Expressed TCRB transcripts got sequenced, as all isolated RNA was reverse transcribed. The protocol was immunoSEQ multiplex PCR, while the TCRdb copy is restricted to in-frame clones and leaves out a portion. This table holds about 900,000 clones, roughly 15% found once. Sequencing was done on a sample of naive CD4+ T cells from blood. The source of these receptors is a woman between 18 and 29 years old in good health.

This clone has just a few counts. The chain couples TRBV23-1 to TRBJ1-3; no firm D call. TRBV23-1 is flagged as an ORF with uncertain function. V shed 4 bases and J shed 4 bases, with 26 bases lying between them. The CDR3 covers 19 residues. The CDR3, as DNA: TGCGCCAGCAGTCGCAAACGGACTCCCCTAGTATCGGCCGGAAACACCATATATTTT. Protein sequence: CASSRKRTPLVSAGNTIYF.

This clone was found a few times. The chain joins TRBV15 to TRBJ1-5; D gene uncertain. CDR1 is LNHNV and CDR2 is YYDKDF in the germline V gene (reference sequence). Trimming left V 1 base short and J 0 bases short, with 10 bases between. This CDR3 contains 16 residues. The DNA of the CDR3 is TGTGCCACCAGCAGAGGGGTTGGGGATAGCAATCAGCCCCAGCATTTT. As protein: CATSRGVGDSNQPQHF.

The chain is built from TRBV2 and TRBJ2-7; D uncertain. CDR3 size: 13 residues. The V gene's germline CDR1 is SNHLY and CDR2 FYNNEI. The V end lost 7 bases, the J end lost 3 bases, and 13 bases lay between the germline ends. In DNA, the CDR3 is TGTGCCAGCACCAAGGATCAGTACTACGAGCAGTACTTC. It specifies CASTKDQYYEQYF.

This clone showed up just a few times. The genes are TRBV12-2 and TRBJ2-2; the DNA was not compared with TRBD1, the D call given in the table. TRBV12-2 corresponds to a pseudogene. The CDR3 has 14 residues. Here the CDR3 reads CGTTGVKRPGELFF. The CDR3 nucleotides read TGTGGCACCACAGGGGTTAAGAGGCCCGGGGAGCTGTTTTTT.

This clone came up a few times. V gene TRBV2 combines with J gene TRBJ2-2; TRBD2 is a possible D gene (5 bases). V lost 3 bases and J 3 bases, leaving 5 bases between the germline ends. Germline V lookup: CDR1 SNHLY, CDR2 FYNNEI. The CDR3 sequence is 13 residues long. The CDR3 region has the DNA TGTGCCAGCAGTGAGAGGGACACCGGGGAGCTGTTTTTT. This translates into CASSERDTGELFF.

This rearrangement joins TRBV7-9 to TRBJ2-5; D gene uncertain. This CDR3 is built from 13 residues. The germline V gene encodes CDR1 SEHNR and CDR2 FQNEAQ (reference sequence). V lost 1 base, J lost 3 bases, and 6 bases lay in between. CDR3 sequence (DNA): TGTGCCAGCAGCTTAGTACGAGAAGAGACCCAGTACTTC. Its protein product is CASSLVREETQYF.

A few counts support this clone. The genes are TRBV23-1 and TRBJ2-2, with a possible D match to TRBD2 (6 bases). Being an ORF, TRBV23-1 has a function that is uncertain. The length of the CDR3 is 17 residues. V gave up 6 bases and J gave up 2 bases, with 19 bases separating them. Here the CDR3 reads CASSLLARPTNTGELFF. CDR3 nucleotides: TGCGCCAGCAGCCTGCTAGCGAGACCCACAAACACCGGGGAGCTGTTTTTT.

Turning to this clone: This specimen includes other DNA sequences encoding the same CDR3. The gene calls are TRBV5-1 and TRBJ1-1, with no clear D. The ends were cut back, 0 bases at V and 1 base at J, with 7 bases in the middle. Germline V lookup: CDR1 SGHRS, CDR2 YFSETQ. The CDR3 consists of 14 residues. CDR3: CASSLGTGNTEAFF. The CDR3 DNA follows: TGCGCCAGCAGCTTGGGGACGGGGAACACTGAAGCTTTCTTT. Full variable domain (rest looked up from reference TRBV5-1 and TRBJ1-1): KAGVTQTPRYLIKTRGQQVTLSCSPISGHRSVSWYQQTPGQGLQFLFEYFSETQRNKGNFPGRFSGRQFSNSRSEMNVSTLELGDSALYLCASSLGTGNTEAFFGQGTRLTVV.

This clone was detected many times. The chain is built from TRBV10-3 and TRBJ1-1; D not resolved. The germline V gene has CDR1 ENHRY and CDR2 SYGVKD. The CDR3 spans 14 residues. Between the trimmed V and J ends, which lost 7 bases and 0 bases, there was a span of 12 bases. The CDR3 region is CAITEGRMNTEAFF. CDR3 nucleotide sequence: TGTGCCATCACCGAAGGACGGATGAACACTGAAGCTTTCTTT.

The chain is built from TRBV7-8 and TRBJ2-2; D possibly uses TRBD1 or TRBD2 (5 bases each). CDR1 and CDR2 (germline): SGHVS, FQNEAQ. V was pared by 2 bases and J by 5 bases, with 15 bases between. The CDR3 consists of 16 residues. The CDR3 bases are TGTGCCAGCAGCTTATCGGGGCTGACCGCAACCGGGGAGCTGTTTTTT. Translating gives CASSLSGLTATGELFF.

This clone was observed a handful of times. The chain links TRBV7-2 to TRBJ1-5, with D hard to call. The germline V gene has CDR1 SGHTA and CDR2 FQGNSA. The CDR3 is 13 residues long. With 3 bases removed from V and 7 bases from J, the gap between germline ends came to 10 bases. This CDR3 is CASSFVHGQPQHF. The CDR3 region has the DNA TGTGCCAGCAGCTTCGTACATGGCCAGCCCCAGCATTTT. Full variable domain (remainder filled in from reference TRBV7-2 and TRBJ1-5): GAGVSQSPSNKVTEKGKDVELRCDPISGHTALYWYRQSLGQGLEFLIYFQGNSAPDKSGLPSDRFSAERTGGSVSTLTIQRTQQEDSAVYLCASSFVHGQPQHFGDGTRLSIL.

There are a few counts of this clone. The CDR3 DNA is TGTGCCAGCAGCTTTGGACTAGCGGGAACAGAGACCCAGTACTTC. Protein sequence: CASSFGLAGTETQYF. The V call is TRBV7-2, the J call TRBJ2-5; TRBD2 agrees at 12 bases. V lost 3 bases to trimming and J lost 4 bases; unmatched junction nucleotides: 3. CDR3 size: 15 residues. Germline V gene data show CDR1 as SGHTA and CDR2 as FQGNSA.

This chain connects TRBV5-4 to TRBJ2-5, with 8 nucleotides matching TRBD2. The CDR3 consists of 16 residues. V shed 0 bases and J 5 bases; nucleotides not matched to a gene: 9. Germline assignment: CDR1 SGHNT and CDR2 YYREEE (reference sequence). CDR3 bases: TGTGCCAGCAGCTTGGTTTCTCCGGGAGGGGGGGAGACCCAGTACTTC. This gives the protein CASSLVSPGGGETQYF. Full variable domain (outside the CDR3, taken from reference TRBV5-4 and TRBJ2-5): ETGVTQSPTHLIKTRGQQVTLRCSSQSGHNTVSWYQQALGQGPQFIFQYYREEENGRGNFPPRFSGLQFPNYSSELNVNALELDDSALYLCASSLVSPGGGETQYFGPGTRLLVL.

This clone was seen only a few times. CDR3 sequence: CASSLNTLRTDTQYF. In DNA form, the CDR3 reads TGTGCCAGCAGCCTCAACACCCTCCGCACAGATACGCAGTATTTT. The rearrangement uses TRBV14 and TRBJ2-3; D not certain. The CDR3 extends over 15 amino acids. CDR1 and CDR2 (germline): SGHDN, FVKESK. V was cut by 4 bases and J by 1 base, with 12 bases left in between.

This clone was seen only a few times. The chain employs TRBV25-1 and TRBJ1-2; TRBD1 agrees at 10 bases. The CDR3 loop spans 15 amino acids. V lost 8 bases, J lost 5 bases, and 11 bases stayed unmatched. Looked up from germline, CDR1 is MGHDK and CDR2 is SYGVNS. The CDR3 DNA reads as TGTGCCAGCGACCCCGGGGGGACAGGGGATTATGGCTACACCTTC. Translating gives CASDPGGTGDYGYTF.

As concerns this clone: Other DNA sequences in the same sample also yield this CDR3. The chain links TRBV28 to TRBJ2-5; 8 bases fit TRBD1. CDR3 size: 14 residues. The germline gives CDR1 MDHEN, CDR2 SYDVKM. After removal of 6 bases from V and 4 bases from J, the junction contained 7 bases not matched to a gene. CDR3 region: CASSSPGGGETQYF. The CDR3 region has the DNA TGTGCCAGCAGCTCTCCAGGGGGCGGAGAGACCCAGTACTTC.

CDR3 residues: CASSVGRVAGGLSDTQYF. In DNA, the CDR3 is TGTGCCAGCAGCGTTGGCAGAGTAGCGGGAGGGCTATCAGATACGCAGTATTTT. V usage is TRBV9 and J usage is TRBJ2-3; 11 nucleotides agree with TRBD2. Germline V lookup: CDR1 SGDLS, CDR2 YYNGEE. Trimming at V came to 2 bases and at J to 4 bases, leaving 12 bases not matched to a gene. The CDR3 covers 18 residues.

This clone was counted once. V usage is TRBV7-8 and J usage is TRBJ2-5, with 7 bases fitting TRBD2. This CDR3 contains 15 residues. J gave up 1 base and V 5 bases, and 7 bases lay outside the gene matches. Germline V gene lookup returns CDR1 SGHVS and CDR2 FQNEAQ. CDR3 nucleotide sequence: TGTGCCAGCAGCCAGCGGGACGGAGTCCAAGAGACCCAGTACTTC. This gives the protein CASSQRDGVQETQYF.

This clone was seen a handful of times. This chain links TRBV2 with TRBJ2-1; 8 bases fit TRBD2. This CDR3 has 17 residues. The V gene end was trimmed by 3 bases and the J gene end by 7 bases; junction bases not matched to a gene: 14. Looked up from germline, CDR1 is SNHLY and CDR2 is FYNNEI. The CDR3 sequence: CASSEKVAGRGWNEQFF. For the CDR3, the DNA is TGTGCCAGCAGTGAGAAGGTAGCGGGGAGGGGTTGGAATGAGCAGTTCTTC.

V gene TRBV5-1 combines with J gene TRBJ2-5; D is perhaps TRBD1 (6 bases). V shed 2 bases and J shed 2 bases, with 16 bases lying between them. The CDR3 sequence is 16 residues long. CDR1 and CDR2 from the germline V gene are SGHRS and YFSETQ. CDR3: CASSFNPGVVQETQYF. Here the CDR3 DNA reads TGCGCCAGCAGCTTTAATCCAGGGGTGGTACAAGAGACCCAGTACTTC.

The table lists this clone with a few counts. J is TRBJ2-1 and V is TRBV7-2; perhaps TRBD1 as D (5 bases). Trimming removed 1 base from V and 7 bases from J, with 17 bases in between. CDR3 length equals 16 residues. Looked up from germline, CDR1 is SGHTA and CDR2 is FQGNSA. Written as DNA, the CDR3 is TGTGCCAGCAGCTTAGAATGGGGTAGGGGTAGGAATGAGCAGTTCTTC. Protein: CASSLEWGRGRNEQFF.

This clone was counted only a few times. The J gene is TRBJ2-1, the V gene TRBV6-5; D gene unclear. Germline V gene lookup returns CDR1 MNHEY and CDR2 SVGAGI. Trimming stripped 0 bases from V and 4 bases from J, with 10 bases between. The CDR3 runs to 15 residues. In DNA form, the CDR3 reads TGTGCCAGCAGTTACTCTCCGGGTTCATACAATGAGCAGTTCTTC. It is translated as CASSYSPGSYNEQFF.

Only a few counts were recorded for this clone. The chain has TRBV19 and TRBJ2-1; D may be TRBD2 (6 bases). Trimming removed 4 bases at V and 4 bases at J, with 8 bases between. The CDR3 runs 13 residues. CDR1 is LNHDA and CDR2 is SQIVND in the germline V gene (reference sequence). For the CDR3, the DNA is TGTGCCAGTAGTAGGACTACATACAATGAGCAGTTCTTC. It codes for CASSRTTYNEQFF.

The chain carries TRBV4-2 and TRBJ2-2, with D tentatively TRBD2 (5 bases). V was trimmed by 1 base and J by 3 bases, leaving 9 bases between them. Germline values: CDR1 LGHNA, CDR2 YNFKEQ. The CDR3 is 15 residues long. The CDR3 sequence: CASSQVSADTGELFF. The CDR3 region has the DNA TGTGCCAGCAGCCAAGTTAGCGCTGACACCGGGGAGCTGTTTTTT.

V and J are TRBV28 and TRBJ2-5; D not certain. The CDR3 is 12 residues long. V was shortened by 6 bases and J by 1 base, with 6 bases between the two germline ends. CDR1 MDHEN and CDR2 SYDVKM come from the germline V gene. The CDR3 DNA is TGTGCCAGCAGGCAAAGCCAAGAGACCCAGTACTTC. Amino acids: CASRQSQETQYF.

The rearrangement uses TRBV18 and TRBJ1-1; D unclear. The V gene lost 0 bases and the J gene lost 4 bases, with 6 bases spanning the gap. The germline V gene encodes CDR1 KGHSH and CDR2 LQKENI. CDR3 length: 13 amino acids. The CDR3 DNA reads TGTGCCAGCTCACCACCAGGGATCACTGAAGCTTTCTTT. Its translation is CASSPPGITEAFF.

This clone came up a few times. The CDR3 protein is CASSQDGTSGFYEQYF. The CDR3 DNA follows: TGTGCCAGCAGCCAAGATGGGACTAGCGGCTTCTACGAGCAGTACTTC. The rearrangement joins TRBV4-2 to TRBJ2-7; 11 bases align to TRBD2. In germline, CDR1 is LGHNA, CDR2 YNFKEQ. This CDR3 has 16 residues. V was pared by 0 bases and J by 3 bases, with 4 bases of the junction left unmatched.

This clone showed up just a few times. The chain is built from TRBV25-1 and TRBJ1-3; D unresolved. CDR3 length equals 14 residues. With 3 bases removed from V and 1 base from J, the gap between germline ends came to 7 bases. Per the germline V gene, CDR1 is MGHDK and CDR2 is SYGVNS. The CDR3 is CASSDMSSGNTIYF. DNA for the CDR3: TGTGCCAGCAGTGATATGAGTTCTGGAAACACCATATATTTT.

This clone was seen a handful of times. This chain connects TRBV7-9 to TRBJ2-2; 7 bases fit TRBD2. CDR1 and CDR2 from the germline V gene are SEHNR and FQNEAQ (reference sequence). The CDR3 sequence is 16 residues long. The J segment lost 3 bases and the V segment lost 0 bases, leaving 4 bases of the junction unmatched. In DNA form, the CDR3 reads TGTGCCAGCAGCTTAGCCACTAGCGCAGACACCGGGGAGCTGTTTTTT. Encoded protein: CASSLATSADTGELFF.

This clone was seen a few times. CDR3 in amino acids: CSVIMNTEAFF. The CDR3 bases are TGCAGCGTAATCATGAACACTGAAGCTTTCTTT. The chain uses TRBV29-1 and TRBJ1-1; D remains ambiguous. CDR3 length: 11 residues. Germline V CDR1 and CDR2: SQVTM, ANQGSEA. V lost 6 bases to trimming and J lost 0 bases, with 5 bases between them.